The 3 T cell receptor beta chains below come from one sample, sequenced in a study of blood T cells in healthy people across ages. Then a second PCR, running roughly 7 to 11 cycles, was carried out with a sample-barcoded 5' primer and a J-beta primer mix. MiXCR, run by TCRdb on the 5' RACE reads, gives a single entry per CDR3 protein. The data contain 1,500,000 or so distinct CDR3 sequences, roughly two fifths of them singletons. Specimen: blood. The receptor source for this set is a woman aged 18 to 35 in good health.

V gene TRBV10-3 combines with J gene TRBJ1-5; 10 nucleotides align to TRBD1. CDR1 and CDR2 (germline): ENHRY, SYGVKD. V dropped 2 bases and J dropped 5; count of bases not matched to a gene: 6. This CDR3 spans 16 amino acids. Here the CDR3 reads CAISEGDRGLHQPQHF. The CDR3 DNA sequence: TGTGCCATCAGTGAGGGGGACAGGGGCCTACATCAGCCCCAGCATTTT.

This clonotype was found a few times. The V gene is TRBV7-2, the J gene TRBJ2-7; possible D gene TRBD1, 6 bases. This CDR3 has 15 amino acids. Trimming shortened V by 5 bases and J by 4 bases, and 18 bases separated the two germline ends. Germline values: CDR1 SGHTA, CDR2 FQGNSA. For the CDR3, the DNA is TGTGCCAGCAGCCGTAGAGGACAGAGTAGTTACGAGCAGTACTTC. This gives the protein CASSRRGQSSYEQYF.

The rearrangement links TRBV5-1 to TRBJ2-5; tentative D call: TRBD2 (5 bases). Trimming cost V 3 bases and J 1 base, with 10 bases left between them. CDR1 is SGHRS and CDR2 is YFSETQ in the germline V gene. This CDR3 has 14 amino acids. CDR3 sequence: CASSSVLGQETQYF. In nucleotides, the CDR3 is TGCGCCAGCAGCTCCGTACTAGGCCAAGAGACCCAGTACTTC.